These 25 T cell receptor beta chains were all obtained from the same sample, sequenced in a study of beta chain features in type 1 diabetes. Overall study findings and caveats: Moderate yet significant TCRB CDR3 shortening was seen in Type 1 diabetes patients in all four CD4+ subsets.

These TCRs are of unknown antigen specificity. The investigators reverse transcribed all of the isolated RNA, so they sequenced expressed TCRB transcripts. Sequenced by immunoSEQ multiplex PCR; TCRdb stores in-frame clones only, minus some. The sample records a few hundred thousand clones, around 10% being singletons. Source material: central memory CD4+ T cells from blood. Receptors were obtained from a man aged 30 to 39 with type 1 diabetes.

This chain joins TRBV6-5 and TRBJ2-7; a possible D gene is TRBD1 (6 bases). The germline gives CDR1 MNHEY, CDR2 SVGAGI. V was trimmed by 5 bases and J by 0 bases, leaving 8 bases between them. The CDR3 has 13 residues. The CDR3 here is CASSTGTSYEQYF. The CDR3 nucleotides are TGTGCCAGCAGTACAGGGACCTCCTACGAGCAGTACTTC.

The chain uses TRBV6-6 and TRBJ2-2; D is perhaps TRBD2 (6 bases). The V gene's germline CDR1 is MNHNY and CDR2 SVGAGI (reference sequence). The V and J ends lost 6 bases and 4 bases respectively, with 12 bases between them. This CDR3 has 14 residues. CDR3 sequence reads: CASRRGRGTGELFF. CDR3 nucleotides: TGTGCCAGCAGGCGGGGAAGGGGCACCGGGGAGCTGTTTTTT.

This clone came up many times. The chain is built from TRBV21-1 and TRBJ2-1; the DNA was not compared with TRBD2, the D call given in the table. TRBV21-1 is labeled a pseudogene. The length of the CDR3 is 16 residues. CDR3 loop: CASTHLAGCSYNEQFF. The CDR3 DNA sequence: TGTGCCAGCACCCATTTAGCGGGATGCTCCTACAATGAGCAGTTCTTC.

The chain couples TRBV11-3 to TRBJ2-1; 8 nucleotides align to TRBD2. Germline-derived CDR1 and CDR2 are SGHNT and YENEEA. Losses at the gene ends were 8 bases for V and 9 bases for J; bases not matched to a gene: 15. The CDR3 is 15 amino acids. The chain's CDR3 is CASSAVRGTSGEQFF. DNA of the CDR3: TGTGCCAGCTCGGCGGTACGTGGGACTAGTGGTGAGCAGTTCTTC.

The J gene is TRBJ2-5, the V gene TRBV10-3; a weak D match, TRBD1 (6 bases). The J call may be in error: the DNA end matches TRBJ2-7 better. Germline V gene data show CDR1 as ENHRY and CDR2 as SYGVKD. This CDR3 spans 13 amino acids. The CDR3 here is CASRTGQSYEQYF. Here the CDR3 DNA reads TGTGCCAGCAGAACTGGACAGTCCTACGAGCAGTACTTC.

This clone was detected a few times. The rearrangement joins TRBV7-2 to TRBJ2-6, with D perhaps TRBD1 or TRBD2 (6 bases each). V was clipped by 5 bases and J by 0 bases, with 14 bases between them. CDR1 and CDR2 from the germline V gene are SGHTA and FQGNSA. The CDR3 has 17 amino acids. Written as DNA, the CDR3 is TGTGCCAGCAGCCGAACCGGGGGCGACTCTGGGGCCAACGTCCTGACTTTC. Translation gives CASSRTGGDSGANVLTF.

The sample holds a few counts of this clone. In DNA form, the CDR3 reads TGCGCCAGCAGCTTGGCCCGCCCCGACGAGCAGTACTTC. It is translated as CASSLARPDEQYF. The chain links TRBV5-1 to TRBJ2-7; D ambiguous. The CDR3 is 13 amino acids. CDR1 is SGHRS, CDR2 YFSETQ, per germline. V shed 0 bases and J shed 5 bases, with 9 bases lying between them. The entire variable domain, with the rest obtained from reference TRBV5-1 and TRBJ2-7, is as follows: KAGVTQTPRYLIKTRGQQVTLSCSPISGHRSVSWYQQTPGQGLQFLFEYFSETQRNKGNFPGRFSGRQFSNSRSEMNVSTLELGDSALYLCASSLARPDEQYFGPGTRLTVT.

This chain uses TRBV11-2 with TRBJ2-6, with D maybe TRBD1 (5 bases). V was clipped by 8 bases and J by 3 bases, with 23 bases between them. This CDR3 has 18 residues. The V gene's germline CDR1 is SGHAT and CDR2 FQNNGV. CDR3: CASLPRQSRRFGANVLTF. CDR3 nucleotide sequence: TGTGCCAGCTTACCAAGACAGTCCCGAAGGTTTGGGGCCAACGTCCTGACTTTC. Using reference TRBV11-2 and TRBJ2-6 for the parts outside the CDR3, the full variable domain is EAGVAQSPRYKIIEKRQSVAFWCNPISGHATLYWYQQILGQGPKLLIQFQNNGVVDDSQLPKDRFSAERLKGVDSTLKIQPAKLEDSAVYLCASLPRQSRRFGANVLTFGAGSRLTVL.

This chain links TRBV2 with TRBJ2-7; unclear D gene. The CDR3 is made up of 13 amino acids. V was clipped by 6 bases and J by 3 bases, with 12 bases between them. CDR1 is SNHLY and CDR2 is FYNNEI in the germline V gene. The CDR3 DNA follows: TGTGCCAGCAGAACCCCCCCCATCTACGAGCAGTACTTC. It is translated as CASRTPPIYEQYF.

The gene calls are TRBV4-2 and TRBJ2-4; D is uncertain. Germline values: CDR1 LGHNA, CDR2 YNFKEQ. V was pared by 2 bases and J by 2 bases, with 4 bases between. The CDR3 spans 13 residues. CDR3 residues: CASSQSTKNIQYF. CDR3 sequence (DNA): TGTGCCAGCAGCCAATCTACCAAAAACATTCAGTACTTC.

This clone was detected only a few times. The CDR3 region has the DNA TGCGCCAGCATACAGGGGGCCGGGGTGAACACTGAAGCTTTCTTT. This translates into CASIQGAGVNTEAFF. The chain employs TRBV5-1 and TRBJ1-1; the match to TRBD1 covers 9 bases. The V gene end was trimmed by 6 bases and the J gene end by 0 bases; junction bases not matched to a gene: 6. CDR3 length equals 15 residues. Germline V gene data show CDR1 as SGHRS and CDR2 as YFSETQ.

This clone was observed a few times. This chain joins TRBV2 and TRBJ2-7; 12 bases agree with TRBD1. The CDR3 loop spans 14 amino acids. Germline V lookup: CDR1 SNHLY, CDR2 FYNNEI. V dropped 6 bases and J dropped 4; count of bases not matched to a gene: 4. CDR3 amino acids: CASRGTGGGYEQYF. The DNA of the CDR3 is TGTGCCAGCAGAGGGACAGGGGGCGGATACGAGCAGTACTTC.

This clone has a handful of counts. The gene calls are TRBV12-5 and TRBJ1-5; D gene ambiguous. The CDR3 spans 12 residues. Trimming left V 4 bases short and J 14 bases short, with 15 bases between. CDR1 LGHNT and CDR2 FRNRAP come from the germline V gene. CDR3 coding DNA: TGTGCTAGTGGTTCCGATATTTACCCTAAGCATTTT. Its translation is CASGSDIYPKHF.

The sample holds many counts of this clone. This chain uses TRBV28 with TRBJ2-1, with a tentative D call TRBD2 (5 bases). CDR3 length: 16 amino acids. Between the trimmed V and J ends, which lost 6 bases and 1 base, there was a span of 16 bases. Germline loops: CDR1 MDHEN, CDR2 SYDVKM. CDR3 protein: CASSPFRGPSYNEQFF. CDR3 nucleotides: TGTGCCAGCAGCCCGTTTCGGGGTCCATCCTACAATGAGCAGTTCTTC. The full variable domain, its missing parts supplied by reference TRBV28 and TRBJ2-1, is DVKVTQSSRYLVKRTGEKVFLECVQDMDHENMFWYRQDPGLGLRLIYFSYDVKMKEKGDIPEGYSVSREKKERFSLILESASTNQTSMYLCASSPFRGPSYNEQFFGPGTRLTVL.

V is TRBV18 and J is TRBJ2-7; possible D gene TRBD2, 5 bases. V shed 2 bases and J shed 5 bases, with 10 bases lying between them. The CDR3 has 13 residues. CDR1 KGHSH and CDR2 LQKENI come from the germline V gene. The CDR3 protein is CASSPYHGDEQYF. DNA for the CDR3: TGTGCCAGCTCACCATATCACGGGGACGAGCAGTACTTC.

This clone has just a few counts. Since a far larger clone is one base different, this is likely a read error. V usage is TRBV5-1 and J usage is TRBJ2-3, with 9 nucleotides matching TRBD1. Germline CDR1 reads SGHRS; CDR2 reads YFSETQ. The CDR3 is 15 amino acids. Germline trimming cut 0 bases from V and 2 bases from J; bases unmatched to any gene: 1. CDR3 in amino acids: CASSLGTGVTDTQYF. CDR3 bases: TGCGCCAGCAGCTTGGGGACAGGGGTCACAGATACGCAGTATTTT.

This clone was seen many times. The genes are TRBV14 and TRBJ2-4, with D possibly being TRBD1 (6 bases). The CDR3 runs 13 residues. The germline V gene has CDR1 SGHDN and CDR2 FVKESK. Trimming took 4 bases from V and 12 from J, leaving 16 bases between them. CDR3 nucleotide sequence: TGTGCCAGCAGCCCGAGGGACACCGGGAATCAGTACTTC. This encodes CASSPRDTGNQYF. Full variable domain (remainder filled in from reference TRBV14 and TRBJ2-4): EAGVTQFPSHSVIEKGQTVTLRCDPISGHDNLYWYRRVMGKEIKFLLHFVKESKQDESGMPNNRFLAERTGGTYSTLKVQPAELEDSGVYFCASSPRDTGNQYFGAGTRLSVL.

The rearrangement links TRBV11-2 to TRBJ2-5; no clear D. This CDR3 has 14 amino acids. Germline CDR1 is SGHAT and CDR2 is FQNNGV. The V and J ends lost 1 base and 0 bases respectively, with 6 bases between them. The CDR3 loop is CASSLVYNQETQYF. CDR3 DNA sequence: TGTGCCAGCAGCTTAGTTTACAACCAAGAGACCCAGTACTTC.

CDR3 sequence: CASSFDRFYGYTF. The DNA of the CDR3 is TGTGCCAGCAGCTTCGACAGGTTCTATGGCTACACCTTC. V and J are TRBV7-9 and TRBJ1-2; D is possibly TRBD1 (6 bases). Germline CDR1 is SEHNR and CDR2 is FQNEAQ (reference sequence). This CDR3 has 13 amino acids. The V gene lost 3 bases and the J gene lost 4 bases, with 9 bases spanning the gap.

This clone appeared a few times. V and J are TRBV9 and TRBJ1-3; D gene unclear. Per germline, CDR1 SGDLS and CDR2 YYNGEE. The CDR3 totals 14 residues. Trimming cost V 3 bases and J 0 bases, with 7 bases left between them. The CDR3, as DNA: TGTGCCAGCAGCGGCGGTATCTCTGGAAACACCATATATTTT. Its protein is CASSGGISGNTIYF.

This clone was counted a few times. CDR3: CSVQKLAARREFF. For the CDR3, the DNA is TGCAGCGTTCAGAAACTAGCGGCAAGAAGGGAGTTCTTC. This sequence joins TRBV29-1 and TRBJ2-1; 8 bases align to TRBD2. The V gene's germline CDR1 is SQVTM and CDR2 ANQGSEA. The CDR3 spans 13 residues. Trimming removed 5 bases from V and 14 bases from J; junction bases left unmatched: 14.

The chain links TRBV28 to TRBJ2-5; D unclear. The closer fit of TRBJ2-7 to the DNA end suggests the J call may be wrong. The CDR3 contains 12 residues. CDR1 and CDR2 (germline): MDHEN, SYDVKM. The CDR3: CASSLDRYEQYF. For the CDR3, the DNA is TGTGCCAGCAGTTTAGATCGCTACGAGCAGTACTTC.

The genes are TRBV5-1 and TRBJ1-4; 8 bases are shared with TRBD1. Per germline, CDR1 SGHRS and CDR2 YFSETQ. V gave up 2 bases and J gave up 5 bases; unmatched junction bases: 5. The CDR3 consists of 15 residues. The CDR3 DNA follows: TGCGCCAGCAGCTTACCCACAGGGGGAAATGAAAAACTGTTTTTT. This translates into CASSLPTGGNEKLFF.

This clone has only a few counts. The identical CDR3 is also encoded by other nucleotide sequences in the sample. The J gene is TRBJ2-7, the V gene TRBV5-6; D might be TRBD1 or TRBD2, each matching 5 bases. Trimming shortened V by 2 bases and J by 2 bases, and 11 bases separated the two germline ends. CDR3 length: 14 residues. Germline V lookup: CDR1 SGHDT, CDR2 YYEEEE. The CDR3 here is CASSFRGVAYEQYF. The CDR3 nucleotides are TGTGCCAGCAGCTTCCGAGGGGTAGCCTACGAGCAGTACTTC.

This clone appeared a few times. The genes are TRBV14 and TRBJ2-3; D gene ambiguous. CDR3 size: 15 residues. The germline CDR1 and CDR2 sequences are SGHDN and FVKESK. Deletions cut 0 bases from V and 6 bases from J, with 13 bases between. Here the CDR3 DNA reads TGTGCCAGCAGCCAAGACTGGATTAGGAGCGATACGCAGTATTTT. It yields the protein CASSQDWIRSDTQYF.